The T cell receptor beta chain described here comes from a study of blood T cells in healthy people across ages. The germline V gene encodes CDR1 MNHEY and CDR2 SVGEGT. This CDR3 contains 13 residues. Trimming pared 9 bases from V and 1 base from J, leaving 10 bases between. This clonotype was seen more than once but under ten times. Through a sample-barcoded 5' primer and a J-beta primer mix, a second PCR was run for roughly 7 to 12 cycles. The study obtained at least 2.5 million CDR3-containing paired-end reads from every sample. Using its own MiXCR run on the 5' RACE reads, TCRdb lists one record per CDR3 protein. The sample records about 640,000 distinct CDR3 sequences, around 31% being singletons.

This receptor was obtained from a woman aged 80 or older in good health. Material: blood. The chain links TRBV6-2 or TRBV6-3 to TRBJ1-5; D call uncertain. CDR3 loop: CASWDGSNQPQHF. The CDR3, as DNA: TGTGCCAGTTGGGATGGGAGCAATCAGCCCCAGCATTTT.